This is a list of T cell receptor beta chains from one sample in a study of T cell repertoires in cytomegalovirus infection. No antigen has been assigned to these receptors. MiXCR was run by TCRdb on the reads, yielding one entry per CDR3 protein. The table lists about a million distinct CDR3 sequences, roughly 30% of them singletons. The sample here was cultured CD8+ T cells from PBMCs, taken from culture after CMV antigen stimulation. The source of these receptors is a human donor in good health (CMV status not recorded). Some clones in this sample may be carry-over from other donors' samples. The CDR3 runs from the conserved cysteine through the conserved F or W. D genes are given only for firm matches. Some rows have no size entry. The others give once, few or many, or a class for an expanded clone.

v_call: TRBV6-5; clone_size: many; d_call: NA; j_call: TRBJ1-5; cdr3_nt: TGTGCCAGCAGTTACTCCAGCAGCAATCAGCCCCAGCATTTT; cdr3_aa: CASSYSSSNQPQHF
v_call: TRBV7-9; clone_size: many; d_call: NA; j_call: TRBJ2-3; cdr3_nt: TGTGCCAGCAGCTCCATTCTTACGGGGGGCCCAGATACGCAGTATTTT; cdr3_aa: CASSSILTGGPDTQYF
v_call: TRBV4-1; clone_size: NA; d_call: TRBD2; j_call: TRBJ2-1; cdr3_nt: TGCGCCAGCAGTAAGTTGGGACTAGCGGGGGACAATGAGCAGTTCTTC; cdr3_aa: CASSKLGLAGDNEQFF
v_call: TRBV10-3; clone_size: NA; d_call: TRBD2; j_call: TRBJ2-3; cdr3_nt: TGTGCCATCAGTGAGGAGCGGGGGAGGGATACGCAGTATTTT; cdr3_aa: CAISEERGRDTQYF
v_call: TRBV2; clone_size: NA; d_call: NA; j_call: TRBJ2-5; cdr3_nt: TGTGCCAGCAGTGCCCGCGGACCTGAAGAGACCCAGTACTTC; cdr3_aa: CASSARGPEETQYF
v_call: TRBV27; clone_size: few; d_call: TRBD1; j_call: TRBJ1-1; cdr3_nt: TGTGCCAGCAGTCCCCTCGGGGGGGACAGTGAAGCTTTCTTT; cdr3_aa: CASSPLGGDSEAFF
v_call: TRBV6-2/TRBV6-3; clone_size: NA; d_call: TRBD1; j_call: TRBJ2-3; cdr3_nt: TGTGCCAGCAGTCGAGTCACAGGGGGCACCGACACAGATACGCAGTATTTT; cdr3_aa: CASSRVTGGTDTDTQYF
v_call: TRBV19; clone_size: few; d_call: NA; j_call: TRBJ1-5; cdr3_nt: TGTGCCAGTAGTAAACAAAGCAATCAGCCCCAGCATTTT; cdr3_aa: CASSKQSNQPQHF
v_call: TRBV11-3; clone_size: once; d_call: TRBD2; j_call: TRBJ2-1; cdr3_nt: TGTGTCAGCAGCCCCGGACTAGCGGGGGCGAATGAGCAGTTCTTC; cdr3_aa: CVSSPGLAGANEQFF
v_call: TRBV19; clone_size: few; d_call: NA; j_call: TRBJ1-1; cdr3_nt: TGTGCCAGTAGTGCGCGGGACGGCGGCAACACTGAAGCTTTCTTT; cdr3_aa: CASSARDGGNTEAFF
v_call: TRBV7-8; clone_size: NA; d_call: NA; j_call: TRBJ1-2; cdr3_nt: TGTGCCGGCAAGGAGGGGGGGGTAGGGGGGACTTATGGCTACACCTTC; cdr3_aa: CAGKEGGVGGTYGYTF
v_call: TRBV28; clone_size: few; d_call: NA; j_call: TRBJ1-5; cdr3_nt: TGTGCCAGCGTGGGGGGACAAAGCAATCAGCCCCAGCATTTT; cdr3_aa: CASVGGQSNQPQHF
v_call: TRBV28; clone_size: NA; d_call: TRBD2; j_call: TRBJ2-1; cdr3_nt: TGTGCCAGCAGCATCGGGACTAGGCCTTTGGATGAGCAGTTCTTC; cdr3_aa: CASSIGTRPLDEQFF
v_call: TRBV12-5; clone_size: NA; d_call: NA; j_call: TRBJ1-1; cdr3_nt: TGTGCTAGTGGTTTTTTCCGTTCCACTGAAGCTTTCTTT; cdr3_aa: CASGFFRSTEAFF
v_call: TRBV6-1; clone_size: NA; d_call: TRBD1; j_call: TRBJ1-1; cdr3_nt: TGTGCCAGCATCGACAGGGGCAGGCCGCCTGAAGCTTTCTTT; cdr3_aa: CASIDRGRPPEAFF